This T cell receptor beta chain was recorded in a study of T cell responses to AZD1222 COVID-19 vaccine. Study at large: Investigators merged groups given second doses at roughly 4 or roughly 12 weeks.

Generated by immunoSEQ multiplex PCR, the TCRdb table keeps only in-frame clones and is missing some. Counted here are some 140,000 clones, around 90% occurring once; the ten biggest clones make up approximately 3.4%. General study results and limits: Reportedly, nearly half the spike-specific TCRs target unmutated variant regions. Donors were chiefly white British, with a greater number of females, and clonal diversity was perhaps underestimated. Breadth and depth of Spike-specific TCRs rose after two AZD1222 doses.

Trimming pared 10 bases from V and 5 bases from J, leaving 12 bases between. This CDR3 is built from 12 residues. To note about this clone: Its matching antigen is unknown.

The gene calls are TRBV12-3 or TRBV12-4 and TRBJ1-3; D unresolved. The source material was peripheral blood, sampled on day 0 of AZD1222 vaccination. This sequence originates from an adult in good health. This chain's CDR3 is CATEIDRNTIYF. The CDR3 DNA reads TGTGCCACGGAGATAGACCGAAACACCATATATTTT.